These T cell receptor beta chains were read from a single sample in a study of blood T cell repertoires in COVID-19. The table came from immunoSEQ multiplex PCR; TCRdb's copy has only in-frame clones and leaves some out. The profile shows 33,000 or so clones, about 90% of them singletons. Sample: peripheral blood. These receptor sequences come from a man aged 70 or older with active or convalescent COVID-19. CDR3s include the opening cysteine and the closing phenylalanine or tryptophan. Fields, in order: V gene, clone size, D gene, J gene, CDR3 protein, CDR3 DNA. The D gene is left open where the match is weak. Rows may omit the clone size; those that give it use once, few, many or a size class.

TRBV19	once	.	TRBJ1-3	CASSAPGQSLWGTIYF	TGTGCCAGTAGTGCGCCCGGACAGTCACTCTGGGGCACCATATATTTT
TRBV7-2	.	TRBD1	TRBJ2-3	CASSLVGGTGVDTQYF	TGTGCCAGCAGCTTAGTAGGGGGGACAGGGGTAGATACGCAGTATTTT
TRBV7-8	once	TRBD1	TRBJ1-6	CASSLVKQGGIGSPLHF	TGTGCCAGCAGCTTAGTAAAGCAGGGGGGCATCGGATCACCCCTCCACTTT
TRBV5-4	.	TRBD2	TRBJ2-3	CASSLGLAGGTDTQYF	TGTGCCAGCAGCTTGGGGCTAGCGGGGGGAACAGATACGCAGTATTTT
TRBV5-1	.	TRBD1	TRBJ2-7	CASSLVQGAINEQYF	TGCGCCAGCAGCTTAGTGCAGGGGGCAATCAACGAGCAGTACTTC
TRBV29-1	once	TRBD2	TRBJ2-3	CSVGRGGTDTQYF	TGCAGCGTGGGGCGGGGGGGCACAGATACGCAGTATTTT
TRBV19	.	TRBD1	TRBJ1-5	CASSIARTGVRNQPQHF	TGTGCCAGTAGTATAGCTCGGACAGGGGTACGCAATCAGCCCCAGCATTTT
TRBV28	.	.	TRBJ1-3	CASRQPWWQGKVISGNTIYF	TGTGCCAGCAGACAGCCCTGGTGGCAGGGTAAGGTTATCTCTGGAAACACCATATATTTT
TRBV7-2	.	.	TRBJ2-7	CASSFRQPSYEQYF	TGTGCCAGCAGCTTTAGACAGCCCTCCTACGAGCAGTACTTC
TRBV7-8	few	TRBD1	TRBJ1-1	CASSLDRVNTEAFF	TGTGCCAGCAGCTTGGACAGGGTGAACACTGAAGCTTTCTTT
TRBV6-2/TRBV6-3	.	TRBD1	TRBJ1-2	CASSRQGSYGYTF	TGTGCCAGCAGTCGACAGGGAAGCTATGGCTACACCTTC
TRBV5-1	.	.	TRBJ1-1	CASSLQVTENTEAFF	TGCGCCAGCAGCTTACAGGTAACCGAGAACACTGAAGCTTTCTTT
TRBV9	.	TRBD2	TRBJ2-7	CASSVREATGEQYF	TGTGCCAGCAGCGTACGGGAGGCAACGGGGGAGCAGTACTTC
TRBV6-1	.	TRBD1	TRBJ1-2	CASSEAGGGRGYTF	TGTGCCAGCAGTGAGGCCGGAGGGGGCAGAGGCTACACCTTC
TRBV5-6	.	TRBD1	TRBJ2-7	CASSLYGTGGFYEQYF	TGTGCCAGCAGCTTGTATGGGACAGGGGGTTTCTACGAGCAGTACTTC
TRBV2	.	.	TRBJ1-2	CASSVGGLSGYGYTF	TGTGCCAGCAGTGTAGGAGGGCTAAGTGGCTATGGCTACACCTTC
TRBV2	once	.	TRBJ1-2	CASRYGGGGYTF	TGTGCCAGCAGATATGGAGGCGGGGGCTACACCTTC
TRBV5-5	.	TRBD2	TRBJ2-1	CASSRLAGAPGEQFF	TGTGCCAGCAGCCGACTAGCGGGGGCACCGGGTGAGCAGTTCTTC
TRBV7-6	.	TRBD1	TRBJ2-7	CASSSDRAGEQYF	TGTGCCAGCAGCTCGGACAGGGCAGGAGAGCAGTACTTC
TRBV7-9	.	.	TRBJ1-1	CASSFQGISEAFF	TGTGCCAGCAGCTTTCAGGGAATCTCTGAAGCTTTCTTT
TRBV18	.	TRBD1	TRBJ1-2	CASSPPDRGPSGYTF	TGTGCCAGCTCACCACCTGACAGGGGGCCTTCCGGCTACACCTTC
TRBV5-1	.	.	TRBJ1-2	CASSLEGYGYTF	TGCGCCAGCAGCTTGGAGGGGTATGGCTACACCTTC